What follows is one TCR beta chain and its context. Original handling: Amplifying reference gene primers gave estimates of nucleated cell counts. Sequencing was performed with immunoSEQ multiplex PCR; in TCRdb, only in-frame clones are kept and a portion is missing. That table furnishes V, J and clone size, whereas the DNA furnished D and trimming. This sample has some 280,000 clones, with approximately 90% found just once. These data come from a study of blood T cell repertoires in COVID-19. In the study overall: Samples came from the United States, Italy and Spain, spanning acute and convalescent COVID-19. PBMCs, B-cell-depleted T cells, or T cells provided the cDNA or gDNA that made up the material.

The V gene's germline CDR1 is MDHEN and CDR2 SYDVKM. CDR3 length equals 14 residues. The V gene end was trimmed by 5 bases and the J gene end by 4 bases; junction bases not matched to a gene: 5. The sample taken for sequencing was peripheral blood. This clonotype originated in a woman between 55 and 75 years old with acute or convalescent COVID-19. The V and J genes are TRBV28 and TRBJ2-5; 9 bases match TRBD2. The CDR3 bases are TGTGCCAGCAGTCGTAGCGGGAGTGTAGAGACCCAGTACTTC. This codes for CASSRSGSVETQYF.